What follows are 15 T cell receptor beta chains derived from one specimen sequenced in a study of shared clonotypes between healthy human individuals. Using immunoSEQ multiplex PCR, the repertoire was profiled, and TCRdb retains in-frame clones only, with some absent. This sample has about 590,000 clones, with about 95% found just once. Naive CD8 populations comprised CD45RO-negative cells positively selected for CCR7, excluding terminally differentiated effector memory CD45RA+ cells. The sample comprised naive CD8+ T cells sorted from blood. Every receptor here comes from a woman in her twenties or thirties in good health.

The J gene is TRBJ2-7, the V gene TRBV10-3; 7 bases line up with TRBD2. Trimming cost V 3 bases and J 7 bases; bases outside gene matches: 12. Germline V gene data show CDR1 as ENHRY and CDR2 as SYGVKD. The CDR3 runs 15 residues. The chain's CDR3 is CAISDRGGRAGEQYF. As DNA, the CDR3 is TGTGCCATCAGTGACCGCGGAGGGAGGGCCGGAGAGCAGTACTTC.

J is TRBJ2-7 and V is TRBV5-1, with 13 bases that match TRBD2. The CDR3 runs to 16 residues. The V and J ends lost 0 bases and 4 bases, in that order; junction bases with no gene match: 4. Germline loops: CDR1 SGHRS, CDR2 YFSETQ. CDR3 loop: CASSLELAGGFYEQYF. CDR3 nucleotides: TGCGCCAGCAGCTTGGAACTAGCGGGAGGGTTTTACGAGCAGTACTTC. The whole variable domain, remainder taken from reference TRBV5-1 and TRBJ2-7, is KAGVTQTPRYLIKTRGQQVTLSCSPISGHRSVSWYQQTPGQGLQFLFEYFSETQRNKGNFPGRFSGRQFSNSRSEMNVSTLELGDSALYLCASSLELAGGFYEQYFGPGTRLTVT.

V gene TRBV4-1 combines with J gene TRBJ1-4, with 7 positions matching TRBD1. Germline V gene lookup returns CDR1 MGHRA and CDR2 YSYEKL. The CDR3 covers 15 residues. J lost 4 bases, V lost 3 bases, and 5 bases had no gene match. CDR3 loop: CASSHRTGFNEKLFF. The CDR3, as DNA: TGCGCCAGCAGCCATCGGACAGGTTTTAATGAAAAACTGTTTTTT.

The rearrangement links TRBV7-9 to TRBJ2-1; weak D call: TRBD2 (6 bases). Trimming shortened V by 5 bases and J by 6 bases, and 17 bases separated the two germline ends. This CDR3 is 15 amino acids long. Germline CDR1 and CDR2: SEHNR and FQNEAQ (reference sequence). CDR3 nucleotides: TGTGCCAGCAGCCCCTGGGGGTCTAGCGTCAATGAGCAGTTCTTC. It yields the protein CASSPWGSSVNEQFF.

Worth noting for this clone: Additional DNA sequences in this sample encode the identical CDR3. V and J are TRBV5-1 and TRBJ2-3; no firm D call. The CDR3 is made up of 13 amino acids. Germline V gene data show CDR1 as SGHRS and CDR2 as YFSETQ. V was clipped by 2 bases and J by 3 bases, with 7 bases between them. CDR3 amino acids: CASSFFGTDTQYF. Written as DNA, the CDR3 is TGCGCCAGCAGCTTTTTTGGGACAGATACGCAGTATTTT.

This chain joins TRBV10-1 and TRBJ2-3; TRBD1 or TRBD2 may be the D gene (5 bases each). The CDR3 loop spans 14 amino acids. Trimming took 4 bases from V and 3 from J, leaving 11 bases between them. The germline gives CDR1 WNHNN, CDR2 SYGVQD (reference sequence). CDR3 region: CASSGDRITDTQYF. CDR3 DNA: TGCGCCAGCAGTGGGGACCGAATTACAGATACGCAGTATTTT.

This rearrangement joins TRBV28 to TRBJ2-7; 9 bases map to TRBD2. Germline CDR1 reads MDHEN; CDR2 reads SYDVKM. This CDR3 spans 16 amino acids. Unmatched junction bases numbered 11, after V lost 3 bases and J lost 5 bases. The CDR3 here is CASSFGLAGNPNEQYF. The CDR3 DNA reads TGTGCCAGCAGTTTCGGCCTAGCGGGAAACCCCAACGAGCAGTACTTC.

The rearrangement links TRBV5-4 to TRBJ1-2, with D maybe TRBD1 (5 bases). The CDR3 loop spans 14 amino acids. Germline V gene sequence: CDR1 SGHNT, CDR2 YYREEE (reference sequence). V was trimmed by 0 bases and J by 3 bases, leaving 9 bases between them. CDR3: CASSLETEYYGYTF. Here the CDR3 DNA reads TGTGCCAGCAGCTTGGAGACAGAGTACTATGGCTACACCTTC. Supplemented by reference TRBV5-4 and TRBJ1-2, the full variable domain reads ETGVTQSPTHLIKTRGQQVTLRCSSQSGHNTVSWYQQALGQGPQFIFQYYREEENGRGNFPPRFSGLQFPNYSSELNVNALELDDSALYLCASSLETEYYGYTFGSGTRLTVV.

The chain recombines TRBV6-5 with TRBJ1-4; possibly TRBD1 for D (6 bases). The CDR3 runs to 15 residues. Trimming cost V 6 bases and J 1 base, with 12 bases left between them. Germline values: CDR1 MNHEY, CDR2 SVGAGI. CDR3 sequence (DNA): TGTGCCAGCAGCCCCCTACAGGGAACTAATGAAAAACTGTTTTTT. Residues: CASSPLQGTNEKLFF.

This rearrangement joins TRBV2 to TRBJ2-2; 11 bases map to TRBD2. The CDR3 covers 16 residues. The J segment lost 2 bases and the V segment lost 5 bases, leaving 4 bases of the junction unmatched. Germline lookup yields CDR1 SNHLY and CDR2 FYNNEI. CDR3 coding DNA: TGTGCCAGCAGTCCGGGACTAGCGGTCAACACCGGGGAGCTGTTTTTT. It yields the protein CASSPGLAVNTGELFF. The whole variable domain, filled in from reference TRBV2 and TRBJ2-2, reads EPEVTQTPSHQVTQMGQEVILRCVPISNHLYFYWYRQILGQKVEFLVSFYNNEISEKSEIFDDQFSVERPDGSNFTLKIRSTKLEDSAMYFCASSPGLAVNTGELFFGEGSRLTVL.

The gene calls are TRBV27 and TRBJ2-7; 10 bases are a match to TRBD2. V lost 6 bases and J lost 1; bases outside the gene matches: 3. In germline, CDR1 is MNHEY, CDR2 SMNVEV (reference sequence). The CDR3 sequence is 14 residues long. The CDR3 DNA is TGTGCCAGCAGCCCTAGCGGGAGTTCCTACGAGCAGTACTTC. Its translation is CASSPSGSSYEQYF.

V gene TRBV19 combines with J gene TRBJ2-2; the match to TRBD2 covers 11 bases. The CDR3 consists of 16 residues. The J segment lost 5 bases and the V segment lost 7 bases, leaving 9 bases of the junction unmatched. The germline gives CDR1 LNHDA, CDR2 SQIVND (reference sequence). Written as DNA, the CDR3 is TGTGCCAGTAAAGTCTTTCGGACTAGCGGGACCGGGGAGCTGTTTTTT. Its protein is CASKVFRTSGTGELFF.

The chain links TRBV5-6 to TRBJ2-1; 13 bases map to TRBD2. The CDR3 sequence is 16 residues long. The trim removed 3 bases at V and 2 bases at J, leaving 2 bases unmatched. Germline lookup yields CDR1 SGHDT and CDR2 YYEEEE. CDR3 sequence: CASSWGTSGTYNEQFF. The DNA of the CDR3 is TGTGCCAGCAGCTGGGGGACTAGCGGGACCTACAATGAGCAGTTCTTC. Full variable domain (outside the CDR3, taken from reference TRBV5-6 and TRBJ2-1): DAGVTQSPTHLIKTRGQQVTLRCSPKSGHDTVSWYQQALGQGPQFIFQYYEEEERQRGNFPDRFSGHQFPNYSSELNVNALLLGDSALYLCASSWGTSGTYNEQFFGPGTRLTVL.

In nucleotides, the CDR3 is TGTGCCAGCAGCGTAGAGATGCAGTCCCCATATGGCTACACCTTC. Its translation: CASSVEMQSPYGYTF. This chain connects TRBV9 to TRBJ1-2; D unclear. With 0 bases removed from V and 5 bases from J, the gap between germline ends came to 14 bases. The CDR3 runs 15 residues. CDR1 SGDLS and CDR2 YYNGEE come from the germline V gene.

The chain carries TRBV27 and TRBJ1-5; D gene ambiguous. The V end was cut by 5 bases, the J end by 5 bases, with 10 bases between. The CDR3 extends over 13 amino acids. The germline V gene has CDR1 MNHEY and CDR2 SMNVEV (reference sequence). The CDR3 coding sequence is TGTGCCAGCAGTGATACGGGCGATCAGCCCCAGCATTTT. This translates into CASSDTGDQPQHF.